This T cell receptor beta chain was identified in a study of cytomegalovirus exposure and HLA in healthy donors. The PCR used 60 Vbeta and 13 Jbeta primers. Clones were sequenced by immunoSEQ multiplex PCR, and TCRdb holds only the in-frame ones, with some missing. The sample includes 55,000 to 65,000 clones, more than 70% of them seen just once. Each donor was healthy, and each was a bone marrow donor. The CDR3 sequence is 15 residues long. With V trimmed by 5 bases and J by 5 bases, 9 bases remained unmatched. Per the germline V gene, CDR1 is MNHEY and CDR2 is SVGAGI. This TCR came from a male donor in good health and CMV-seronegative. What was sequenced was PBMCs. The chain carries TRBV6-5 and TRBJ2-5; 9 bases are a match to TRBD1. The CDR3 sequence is CASSILGGTGETQYF. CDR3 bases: TGTGCCAGCAGTATCCTCGGTGGGACAGGGGAGACCCAGTACTTC.